This T cell receptor beta chain was sequenced during a study of blood T cell repertoires in COVID-19. Clones were read by immunoSEQ multiplex PCR, and TCRdb kept only the in-frame ones, dropping some. The repertoire holds over 200,000 clones, with about 87% as singletons. The CDR3 totals 13 residues. The germline V gene has CDR1 SQVTM and CDR2 ANQGSEA. V lost 5 bases and J lost 3; bases outside the gene matches: 3. The TCR originated in a young man with COVID-19, enrolled during active disease. Material for sequencing was peripheral blood. V gene TRBV29-1 combines with J gene TRBJ2-7; the match to TRBD2 covers 11 bases. The CDR3 sequence is CSVSGTSGYEQYF. The CDR3 bases are TGCAGCGTTTCCGGGACTAGCGGCTACGAGCAGTACTTC.